This TCR beta chain comes out of a study of shared clonotypes between healthy human individuals. Study-wide background: Researchers assigned three CD4 naive, three CD4 memory, two CD8 naive and one CD8 memory plate to each donor. The study's findings and limits: Among non-shared clonotypes, generation probabilities were lower than among those shared by all four donors. Investigators collected only blood, and repertoires in tissues likely differ.

Here immunoSEQ multiplex PCR was the method, and the copy in TCRdb shows in-frame clones only, minus some. The sample contains around 1.5 million clones, 95% to 99% of which appear only once. A note on this clone: Its antigen is still unknown.

Germline assignment: CDR1 SNHLY and CDR2 FYNNEI. V shed 5 bases and J shed 5 bases, with 12 bases lying between them. This CDR3 is 14 amino acids long. The sequence came from a man younger than 40 in good health. Sequencing was performed on naive CD4+ T cells sorted from blood. Subset reported: CD45RA+ positively selected. V is TRBV2 and J is TRBJ1-4, with TRBD1 as a possible D gene (5 bases). For the CDR3, the DNA is TGTGCCAGCAGTAAGGGGTCGGGAAATGAAAAACTGTTTTTT. It specifies CASSKGSGNEKLFF.